The rows below give T cell receptor beta chains drawn from one sample of a study of cytomegalovirus exposure and HLA in healthy donors. Some clones are missing from TCRdb's copy, which holds only in-frame ones; the method was immunoSEQ multiplex PCR. This table holds 150,000 to 200,000 clones, over 60% found once. The sample consisted of PBMCs. Source of these receptors: a girl aged 10 to 17 in good health and CMV-seronegative. Each CDR3 is given with its conserved first and last residue. The order of the fields is V gene, clone size, D gene, J gene, CDR3 length, CDR3 DNA, CDR3 protein. D genes are given only for firm matches. Size is stated for part of the rows, as once, few or many counts, or as a class when the clone is expanded.

v_gene: TRBV4-1; abundance: few; d_gene: TRBD1; j_gene: TRBJ2-1; len: 16; CDR3nt: TGCGCCAGCAGCCTTTTCGCGGGACAGGATTACAATGAGCAGTTCTTC; CDR3aa: CASSLFAGQDYNEQFF
v_gene: TRBV2; abundance: NA; d_gene: NA; j_gene: TRBJ2-1; len: 13; CDR3nt: TGTGCCAGCGGGTCGGAGTCCCCCCGAGGGCAGTTCTTC; CDR3aa: CASGSESPRGQFF
v_gene: TRBV6-1; abundance: NA; d_gene: TRBD1; j_gene: TRBJ1-1; len: 14; CDR3nt: TGTGCCAGCACCCGGACAGGGAGGGTCACTGAAGCTTTCTTT; CDR3aa: CASTRTGRVTEAFF
v_gene: TRBV5-1; abundance: NA; d_gene: NA; j_gene: TRBJ2-7; len: 15; CDR3nt: TGCGCCAGCTCTGGGGATACAGGCGACTCCTACGAGCAGTACTTC; CDR3aa: CASSGDTGDSYEQYF
v_gene: TRBV10-3; abundance: NA; d_gene: NA; j_gene: TRBJ2-7; len: 14; CDR3nt: TGTGCCATCAGGCCGGGACTGAGCTCCTACGAGCAGTACTTC; CDR3aa: CAIRPGLSSYEQYF
v_gene: TRBV7-9; abundance: NA; d_gene: NA; j_gene: TRBJ1-3; len: 15; CDR3nt: TGTGCCAGCAGCTCAGAGTCCCAGGGGGGAAACACCATATATTTT; CDR3aa: CASSSESQGGNTIYF
v_gene: TRBV10-1; abundance: few; d_gene: TRBD2; j_gene: TRBJ2-3; len: 15; CDR3nt: TGCGCCAGCAGTGAGAAGCGGGGGGTCACAGATACGCAGTATTTT; CDR3aa: CASSEKRGVTDTQYF
v_gene: TRBV7-9; abundance: NA; d_gene: TRBD1; j_gene: TRBJ1-2; len: 16; CDR3nt: TGTGCCAGCAGCGACCCCGGGACAGGGTCCAACTATGGCTACACCTTC; CDR3aa: CASSDPGTGSNYGYTF
v_gene: TRBV6-1; abundance: NA; d_gene: NA; j_gene: TRBJ1-5; len: 14; CDR3nt: TGTGCCAGCAGTGAGATCGGGTACAATCAGCCCCAGCATTTT; CDR3aa: CASSEIGYNQPQHF
v_gene: TRBV27; abundance: NA; d_gene: TRBD1; j_gene: TRBJ1-6; len: 15; CDR3nt: TGTGCCAGCGGACTCCCGGGACAGGGGAATTCACCCCTCCACTTT; CDR3aa: CASGLPGQGNSPLHF
v_gene: TRBV4-1; abundance: NA; d_gene: NA; j_gene: TRBJ1-6; len: 15; CDR3nt: TGCGCCAGCAGCCAATTTCAGGACTATAATTCACCCCTCCACTTT; CDR3aa: CASSQFQDYNSPLHF
v_gene: TRBV5-1; abundance: NA; d_gene: NA; j_gene: TRBJ2-7; len: 12; CDR3nt: TGCGCCAGCAGCTCGACGGGCTACGAGCAGTACTTC; CDR3aa: CASSSTGYEQYF
v_gene: TRBV5-6; abundance: NA; d_gene: NA; j_gene: TRBJ2-2; len: 15; CDR3nt: TGTGCCAGCAGCTTCCGGACAGTACGCACCGGGGAGCTGTTTTTT; CDR3aa: CASSFRTVRTGELFF
v_gene: TRBV13; abundance: NA; d_gene: TRBD1; j_gene: TRBJ2-7; len: 14; CDR3nt: TGTGCCAGCACCCTGAGGGACAGGGGCGGCGAGCAGTACTTC; CDR3aa: CASTLRDRGGEQYF
v_gene: TRBV5-5; abundance: few; d_gene: TRBD1; j_gene: TRBJ1-2; len: 15; CDR3nt: TGTGCCAGCAGCTTGGGGACAGGGAGTCTCTATGGCTACACCTTC; CDR3aa: CASSLGTGSLYGYTF
v_gene: TRBV7-2; abundance: NA; d_gene: NA; j_gene: TRBJ2-5; len: 16; CDR3nt: TGTGCCAGCAGCTCGGGAGACAGAATCATCCAAGAGACCCAGTACTTC; CDR3aa: CASSSGDRIIQETQYF
v_gene: TRBV6-5; abundance: few; d_gene: NA; j_gene: TRBJ1-6; len: 15; CDR3nt: TGTGCCAGCAGTCGCGAGGGCAGCCGACATTCACCCCTCCACTTT; CDR3aa: CASSREGSRHSPLHF
v_gene: TRBV15; abundance: NA; d_gene: NA; j_gene: TRBJ1-1; len: 16; CDR3nt: TGTGCCACCAGCAGCTCTTCACTACCGGGGAACACTGAAGCTTTCTTT; CDR3aa: CATSSSSLPGNTEAFF
v_gene: TRBV14; abundance: NA; d_gene: TRBD1; j_gene: TRBJ1-1; len: 14; CDR3nt: TGTGCCAGCAGCCGGGGCAGGGGGCTTCCTGAAGCTTTCTTT; CDR3aa: CASSRGRGLPEAFF
v_gene: TRBV5-1; abundance: NA; d_gene: TRBD1; j_gene: TRBJ1-2; len: 17; CDR3nt: TGCGCCAGCAGCGCCCACGGACAGGGGAATATGGGCTATGGCTACACCTTC; CDR3aa: CASSAHGQGNMGYGYTF
v_gene: TRBV7-3; abundance: NA; d_gene: NA; j_gene: TRBJ1-4; len: 21; CDR3nt: TGTGCCAGCAGCTGGCGGTTTTGGGTTCCGTCTACATCAGAAGCTAATGAAAAACTGTTTTTT; CDR3aa: CASSWRFWVPSTSEANEKLFF
v_gene: TRBV5-1; abundance: NA; d_gene: NA; j_gene: TRBJ1-1; len: 13; CDR3nt: TGCGCCAGCATCCTCACCGGGGGCACTGAAGCTTTCTTT; CDR3aa: CASILTGGTEAFF
v_gene: TRBV2; abundance: NA; d_gene: NA; j_gene: TRBJ2-7; len: 15; CDR3nt: TGTGCCAGCAGCGGGCCAGGGGCGAGCTCCTACGAGCAGTACTTC; CDR3aa: CASSGPGASSYEQYF
v_gene: TRBV30; abundance: NA; d_gene: NA; j_gene: TRBJ1-1; len: 13; CDR3nt: TGTGCCGGGAGGACTGAGAGGACAGATGAAGCTTTCTTT; CDR3aa: CAGRTERTDEAFF
v_gene: TRBV16; abundance: NA; d_gene: TRBD1; j_gene: TRBJ1-5; len: 17; CDR3nt: TGTGCCAGCAGCTCTCGGACAGGAGCGTATAGCAATCAGCCCCAGCATTTT; CDR3aa: CASSSRTGAYSNQPQHF